This T cell receptor beta chain is drawn from a study of cytomegalovirus exposure and HLA in healthy donors. The CDR3 has 16 residues. Trimming took off 0 bases at V and 3 bases at J, with 15 bases between the two ends. The germline gives CDR1 SGHRS, CDR2 YFSETQ. Use of 60 Vbeta and 13 Jbeta primers characterized the PCR. Profiling relied on immunoSEQ multiplex PCR, and the TCRdb table lists in-frame clones only, not all of them. The sample contains roughly 73,000 clones, 75% to 85% of which appear only once. General observations from the study: HLA-A and HLA-B allele assignments for most subjects were reportedly predicted accurately using TCR beta sequences.

In regard to this clone: Its antigen is as yet unknown.

The sequence came from a man aged 35-49 years in good health and CMV-seronegative. Sequenced sample: PBMCs. This chain joins TRBV5-1 and TRBJ1-1; TRBD1 might be the D (5 bases). In DNA form, the CDR3 reads TGCGCCAGCAGCTTGGCCTACCTTCGGGGGGACACTGAAGCTTTCTTT. Its protein product is CASSLAYLRGDTEAFF.